This TCR beta chain originates from a study of T cells in Graves' hyperthyroidism and ophthalmopathy. About the research overall: Peripheral blood was obtained at initial diagnosis, preceding any treatment. General study findings and limits: Ophthalmopathy could be told apart from stable hyperthyroidism with a 13 V-J model.

This CDR3 is built from 17 residues. RNA transcripts served as the template for amplifying TCR beta CDR3 regions. The primer set for the first-round RT-PCR of the TCR CDR3 was HTBI. A single record per CDR3 protein comes from TCRdb applying MiXCR to the multiplex PCR reads. The top ten hold 20% of the sample, which has roughly 350,000 distinct CDR3 sequences, about 15% seen once. Turning to this clonotype: Its antigen is still unknown. A read error may explain this, as a much larger clone is one base away.

Thyroid ultrasound and orbital computed tomography, with clinical symptoms and serum thyroxine and TRAb, informed diagnoses. PBMCs were obtained from about 9.9 ml fresh peripheral blood. This TCR was sampled from a woman aged 25 to 39 with Graves' ophthalmopathy. Specimen: blood. The chain links TRBV12-3 or TRBV12-4 to TRBJ2-6; 12 bases are a match to TRBD1. This CDR3 is CASSPGTGGTGANVPTF. DNA of the CDR3: TGTGCCAGCAGCCCCGGGACAGGGGGCACTGGGGCCAACGTCCCGACTTTC.